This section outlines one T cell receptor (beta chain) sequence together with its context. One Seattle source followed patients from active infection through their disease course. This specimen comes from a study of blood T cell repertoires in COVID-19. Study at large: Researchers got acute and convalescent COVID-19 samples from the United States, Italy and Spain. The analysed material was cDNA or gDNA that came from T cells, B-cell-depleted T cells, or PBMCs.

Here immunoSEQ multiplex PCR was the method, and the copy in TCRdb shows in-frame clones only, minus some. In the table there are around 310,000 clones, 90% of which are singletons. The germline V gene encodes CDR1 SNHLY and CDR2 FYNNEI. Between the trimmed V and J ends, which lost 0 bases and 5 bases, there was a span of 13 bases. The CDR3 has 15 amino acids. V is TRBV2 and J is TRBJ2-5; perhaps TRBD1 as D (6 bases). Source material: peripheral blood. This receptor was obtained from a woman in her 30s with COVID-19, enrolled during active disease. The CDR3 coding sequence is TGTGCCAGCAGTGAAGCTGGGGGCGTTGGGGAGACCCAGTACTTC. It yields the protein CASSEAGGVGETQYF.